These T cell receptor beta chains were read from a single sample in a study of T cells in Graves' hyperthyroidism and ophthalmopathy. A single record per CDR3 protein comes from TCRdb applying MiXCR to the multiplex PCR reads. The top ten hold approximately 32% of the sample, which has some 500,000 distinct CDR3 sequences, about 16% seen once. Specimen: blood. Receptor source: a woman in her 30s with Graves' ophthalmopathy. Each CDR3 is given with its conserved first and last residue. The order of the fields is V gene, clone size, J gene, D gene, CDR3 length, CDR3 DNA, CDR3 protein. The D gene is left open where the match is weak. Size is stated for part of the rows, as once, few or many counts, or as a class when the clone is expanded.

V gene: TRBV12-3/TRBV12-4
clone size: -
J gene: TRBJ2-7
D gene: -
CDR3 length: 19
CDR3 DNA: TGTGCCAGCAGTTTAGTAAGAGAGTTGATTCTGGGGGGTTCAGAAGAGCAGTACTTC
CDR3 protein: CASSLVRELILGGSEEQYF

V gene: TRBV11-2
clone size: many
J gene: TRBJ2-4
D gene: -
CDR3 length: 16
CDR3 DNA: TGTGCCAGCAGCTTAGATTGGCGCACAATGGAGGACATTCAGTACTTC
CDR3 protein: CASSLDWRTMEDIQYF

V gene: TRBV7-9
clone size: few
J gene: TRBJ2-2
D gene: -
CDR3 length: 15
CDR3 DNA: TGTGCCAGCAGCTGGATGGGACAGAACACCGGGGAGCTGTTTTTT
CDR3 protein: CASSWMGQNTGELFF

V gene: TRBV12-3/TRBV12-4
clone size: many
J gene: TRBJ1-6
D gene: -
CDR3 length: 16
CDR3 DNA: TGTGCCAGCAGTTTCCGGGCAGGTGGTAGTTTTTCACCCCTCCACTTT
CDR3 protein: CASSFRAGGSFSPLHF

V gene: TRBV12-3/TRBV12-4
clone size: many
J gene: TRBJ1-4
D gene: -
CDR3 length: 14
CDR3 DNA: TGTGCCAGCCGACTCACGGGGGGTAATGAAAAACTGTTTTTT
CDR3 protein: CASRLTGGNEKLFF

V gene: TRBV9
clone size: few
J gene: TRBJ2-5
D gene: -
CDR3 length: 16
CDR3 DNA: TGTGCCAGCAGCACCCCCCAACGGGCCGACGAGGAGACCCAGTACTTC
CDR3 protein: CASSTPQRADEETQYF

V gene: TRBV6-1
clone size: many
J gene: TRBJ2-6
D gene: -
CDR3 length: 15
CDR3 DNA: TGTGCCAGCAGTCCACACAGACCTGGGGCCAACGTCCTGACTTTC
CDR3 protein: CASSPHRPGANVLTF

V gene: TRBV6-1
clone size: few
J gene: TRBJ2-7
D gene: TRBD1
CDR3 length: 11
CDR3 DNA: TGTGCCAGCAGTCCCGGACAGGGCACGTACTTC
CDR3 protein: CASSPGQGTYF

V gene: TRBV29-1
clone size: -
J gene: TRBJ2-3
D gene: TRBD2
CDR3 length: 17
CDR3 DNA: TGCAGCGTCGCGATCTCTAAGGGACTAGCGGGCACAGATACGCAGTATTTT
CDR3 protein: CSVAISKGLAGTDTQYF

V gene: TRBV6-5
clone size: many
J gene: TRBJ2-7
D gene: -
CDR3 length: 13
CDR3 DNA: TGTGCCAGCAGTTACAGCTTGAGTACCGAGCAGTACTTC
CDR3 protein: CASSYSLSTEQYF

V gene: TRBV6-1
clone size: many
J gene: TRBJ2-1
D gene: TRBD1
CDR3 length: 11
CDR3 DNA: TGTGCCAGCAACAGGGGTTATGAGCAGTTCTTC
CDR3 protein: CASNRGYEQFF

V gene: TRBV6-2/TRBV6-3
clone size: few
J gene: TRBJ1-5
D gene: -
CDR3 length: 15
CDR3 DNA: TGTGCCAGCAGTGGGACTTTCCCCTCTAATCAGCCCCAGCATTTT
CDR3 protein: CASSGTFPSNQPQHF

V gene: TRBV5-1
clone size: many
J gene: TRBJ2-1
D gene: TRBD2
CDR3 length: 15
CDR3 DNA: TGCGCCAGCAGCTATACTAGCGGGGGGGGCAATGAGCAGTTCTTC
CDR3 protein: CASSYTSGGGNEQFF

V gene: TRBV9
clone size: -
J gene: TRBJ2-3
D gene: TRBD1
CDR3 length: 16
CDR3 DNA: TGTGCCGGCAGCGTAGTCGGGACAGGGAGTACATATACGCAGTATTTT
CDR3 protein: CAGSVVGTGSTYTQYF

V gene: TRBV2
clone size: many
J gene: TRBJ1-2
D gene: -
CDR3 length: 13
CDR3 DNA: TGTGCCAGCAGTCTACAGCTCAACTATGGCTACACCTTC
CDR3 protein: CASSLQLNYGYTF

V gene: TRBV7-2
clone size: -
J gene: TRBJ1-4
D gene: TRBD1
CDR3 length: 15
CDR3 DNA: TGTGCCAGCAGCACCCGGACAGGGTTTAACGAAGAACTGTTTTTT
CDR3 protein: CASSTRTGFNEELFF

V gene: TRBV4-2
clone size: -
J gene: TRBJ2-7
D gene: TRBD2
CDR3 length: 18
CDR3 DNA: TGTGCCAGCAGCCAAGATCTTTCGACTAGCGTTAACTCCTACGAGCAGTACTTC
CDR3 protein: CASSQDLSTSVNSYEQYF

V gene: TRBV5-4
clone size: few
J gene: TRBJ1-3
D gene: -
CDR3 length: 14
CDR3 DNA: TGTGCCAGCAGCCCTACAGGCCTTGGAAACACCATATATTTT
CDR3 protein: CASSPTGLGNTIYF

V gene: TRBV28
clone size: -
J gene: TRBJ2-3
D gene: -
CDR3 length: 14
CDR3 DNA: TGTGCCAGCGGGGAGGGGGCGGGAGAAGGTACGCAGTATTTT
CDR3 protein: CASGEGAGEGTQYF

V gene: TRBV9
clone size: few
J gene: TRBJ1-6
D gene: -
CDR3 length: 16
CDR3 DNA: TGTGCCAGCAGCGGGGGAGGGACATCGTCTCCATGGACCCTCCACTTT
CDR3 protein: CASSGGGTSSPWTLHF

V gene: TRBV12-3/TRBV12-4
clone size: -
J gene: TRBJ1-6
D gene: TRBD1
CDR3 length: 14
CDR3 DNA: TGTGCCAGCAGTCAAACAGGGGGGCCTTCACCCCTCCACTTT
CDR3 protein: CASSQTGGPSPLHF

V gene: TRBV28
clone size: many
J gene: TRBJ1-5
D gene: -
CDR3 length: 14
CDR3 DNA: TGTGCCAGCAGTGGCGTTAGCCCTTATCAGCCCCAGCATTTT
CDR3 protein: CASSGVSPYQPQHF

V gene: TRBV15
clone size: many
J gene: TRBJ1-1
D gene: -
CDR3 length: 16
CDR3 DNA: TGTGCCACCAGCAGAGTCGTCGGCAGGGGTGGCACTGAAGCTTTCTTT
CDR3 protein: CATSRVVGRGGTEAFF

V gene: TRBV2
clone size: many
J gene: TRBJ1-1
D gene: TRBD1
CDR3 length: 14
CDR3 DNA: TGTGCCAGCAGCGATGACAGGGGGAACACTGAAGCTTTCTTT
CDR3 protein: CASSDDRGNTEAFF

V gene: TRBV3-1
clone size: few
J gene: TRBJ1-1
D gene: -
CDR3 length: 13
CDR3 DNA: TGTGCCAGCAGCCAGGGTTTTAACACTGAAGCTTTCTTT
CDR3 protein: CASSQGFNTEAFF

V gene: TRBV20-1
clone size: many
J gene: TRBJ2-3
D gene: -
CDR3 length: 11
CDR3 DNA: TGCAGTGCTAGTCACACAGATACGCAGTATTTT
CDR3 protein: CSASHTDTQYF

V gene: TRBV18
clone size: -
J gene: TRBJ1-3
D gene: -
CDR3 length: 14
CDR3 DNA: TGTGCCGTGTCCCCCCCCGCAGCTGGAAACACCATATATTTT
CDR3 protein: CAVSPPAAGNTIYF

V gene: TRBV29-1
clone size: -
J gene: TRBJ1-1
D gene: -
CDR3 length: 14
CDR3 DNA: TGCAGCGTTGAAGTTCCAGGGCGGTACACTGAAGCTCTCTTT
CDR3 protein: CSVEVPGRYTEALF

V gene: TRBV19
clone size: -
J gene: TRBJ1-2
D gene: -
CDR3 length: 12
CDR3 DNA: TGTGCCAGTAGTAGCACAGGTCGGGGCTACACCTTC
CDR3 protein: CASSSTGRGYTF

V gene: TRBV7-9
clone size: many
J gene: TRBJ2-7
D gene: -
CDR3 length: 18
CDR3 DNA: TGTGCCAGCAGCTTCCAACTGCTAAAGGACGGACCGACCTACGAGCAGTACTTC
CDR3 protein: CASSFQLLKDGPTYEQYF

V gene: TRBV6-1
clone size: many
J gene: TRBJ2-5
D gene: -
CDR3 length: 15
CDR3 DNA: TGTGCCAGCAGTGAGGGATCCCTCAGAAGAGGGACCCAGTACTTC
CDR3 protein: CASSEGSLRRGTQYF

V gene: TRBV7-2
clone size: -
J gene: TRBJ2-1
D gene: -
CDR3 length: 11
CDR3 DNA: TGTGCCAGCAGTTCACGGGATCTGCAGTTCTTC
CDR3 protein: CASSSRDLQFF

V gene: TRBV6-2/TRBV6-3
clone size: -
J gene: TRBJ2-7
D gene: -
CDR3 length: 16
CDR3 DNA: TGTGCCAGCACCGACTCCAACCGATATATCTCCTACGAGCAGTACTTC
CDR3 protein: CASTDSNRYISYEQYF

V gene: TRBV28
clone size: -
J gene: TRBJ1-4
D gene: -
CDR3 length: 12
CDR3 DNA: TGTGCCAGCAGTTTCAGTAATGAAAAACTGTTTTTT
CDR3 protein: CASSFSNEKLFF

V gene: TRBV20-1
clone size: few
J gene: TRBJ1-5
D gene: TRBD1
CDR3 length: 14
CDR3 DNA: TGCAGTGCTAGAGAGACACAGGGGGCCCAGCCCCAGCATTTT
CDR3 protein: CSARETQGAQPQHF

V gene: TRBV2
clone size: -
J gene: TRBJ1-5
D gene: -
CDR3 length: 15
CDR3 DNA: TGTGCCAGCACCTATACAGGAGATAGCAATCAGCCCCAGCATTTT
CDR3 protein: CASTYTGDSNQPQHF

V gene: TRBV5-6
clone size: few
J gene: TRBJ1-4
D gene: -
CDR3 length: 15
CDR3 DNA: TGTGCCAGCACCGGATGGGGCGCGGTAATTGAAAAACTGTTTTTT
CDR3 protein: CASTGWGAVIEKLFF

V gene: TRBV4-3
clone size: few
J gene: TRBJ2-1
D gene: -
CDR3 length: 16
CDR3 DNA: TGCGCCAGCAGCCAAGACTGGGCGGGACGGTACAATGAGCAGTTCTTC
CDR3 protein: CASSQDWAGRYNEQFF

V gene: TRBV7-2
clone size: many
J gene: TRBJ2-1
D gene: -
CDR3 length: 13
CDR3 DNA: TGTGCCAGCAGCCTACGATTGGTCAATGAGCAGTTCTTC
CDR3 protein: CASSLRLVNEQFF

V gene: TRBV28
clone size: many
J gene: TRBJ2-1
D gene: TRBD2
CDR3 length: 14
CDR3 DNA: TGTGCCAGCAGGCAGACTAGCGGGAGATATGAGCAGTTCTTC
CDR3 protein: CASRQTSGRYEQFF

V gene: TRBV6-2/TRBV6-3
clone size: few
J gene: TRBJ1-6
D gene: -
CDR3 length: 15
CDR3 DNA: TGTGCCAGCAGTTACGCTCTAACAGGGTATTCACCCCTCCACTTT
CDR3 protein: CASSYALTGYSPLHF

V gene: TRBV10-3
clone size: few
J gene: TRBJ1-1
D gene: TRBD1
CDR3 length: 13
CDR3 DNA: TGTGCCATCAGTGCGGGACAGCGTGCTGAAGCTTTCTTT
CDR3 protein: CAISAGQRAEAFF

V gene: TRBV6-1
clone size: -
J gene: TRBJ1-5
D gene: TRBD1
CDR3 length: 17
CDR3 DNA: TGTGCCAGCAGGCCGGGACAGGGGGCTATCGGCAATCAGCCCCAGCATTTT
CDR3 protein: CASRPGQGAIGNQPQHF

V gene: TRBV6-1
clone size: many
J gene: TRBJ2-7
D gene: -
CDR3 length: 13
CDR3 DNA: TGTGCCAGCAGTCGGACACTCTACTACGAGCAGTACTTC
CDR3 protein: CASSRTLYYEQYF

V gene: TRBV27
clone size: -
J gene: TRBJ2-1
D gene: -
CDR3 length: 12
CDR3 DNA: TGTGCCGGCAGCCGATACAATGATGTGCAGTTCTTC
CDR3 protein: CAGSRYNDVQFF

V gene: TRBV5-1
clone size: -
J gene: TRBJ2-2
D gene: -
CDR3 length: 17
CDR3 DNA: TGCGCCAGCACCCCTTTAGTCCTCGGAACTAAATCCGGGGAGCTGTTTTTT
CDR3 protein: CASTPLVLGTKSGELFF

V gene: TRBV6-2/TRBV6-3
clone size: -
J gene: TRBJ1-5
D gene: -
CDR3 length: 13
CDR3 DNA: TGTGCCAGCAGTTACTGGGTACATCAGCCCCAGCATTTT
CDR3 protein: CASSYWVHQPQHF

V gene: TRBV2
clone size: many
J gene: TRBJ1-5
D gene: -
CDR3 length: 19
CDR3 DNA: TGTGCCAGCAGTGAAGGGTGGAACTTAGCCGCTTATAGCAATCAGCCCCAGCATTTT
CDR3 protein: CASSEGWNLAAYSNQPQHF

V gene: TRBV30
clone size: many
J gene: TRBJ2-5
D gene: TRBD2
CDR3 length: 14
CDR3 DNA: TGTGCCTGGAGTCCACTAGCGTTAGGAGAGACCCAGTACTTC
CDR3 protein: CAWSPLALGETQYF

V gene: TRBV28
clone size: many
J gene: TRBJ1-1
D gene: -
CDR3 length: 14
CDR3 DNA: TGTGCCAGCAGTTTATTCGGCCCGAACACTGAAGCTTTCTTT
CDR3 protein: CASSLFGPNTEAFF

V gene: TRBV7-2
clone size: -
J gene: TRBJ2-5
D gene: -
CDR3 length: 15
CDR3 DNA: TGTGCCAGCAGCATTAGCGCAGGGCCCCAAGAGACCCAGTACTTC
CDR3 protein: CASSISAGPQETQYF

V gene: TRBV6-2/TRBV6-3
clone size: -
J gene: TRBJ2-6
D gene: -
CDR3 length: 15
CDR3 DNA: TGTGCCAGCAGTCACCAGCGCTCTGGGGCCAACGTCCTGACTTTC
CDR3 protein: CASSHQRSGANVLTF

V gene: TRBV3-1
clone size: many
J gene: TRBJ1-2
D gene: TRBD1
CDR3 length: 14
CDR3 DNA: TGTGCCAGCAGCCGACAGGGGGCCTATGAGGGCTACACCTTC
CDR3 protein: CASSRQGAYEGYTF

V gene: TRBV5-5
clone size: many
J gene: TRBJ2-3
D gene: TRBD1
CDR3 length: 17
CDR3 DNA: TGTGCCAGCAGCCGACTCTCTAGGGACAGCAGCACAGATACGCAGTATTTT
CDR3 protein: CASSRLSRDSSTDTQYF

V gene: TRBV4-1
clone size: -
J gene: TRBJ2-7
D gene: -
CDR3 length: 15
CDR3 DNA: TGCGCCAGCAGCCCCTATCCGACAGGTCCCTACGAGCAGTACTTC
CDR3 protein: CASSPYPTGPYEQYF

V gene: TRBV12-3/TRBV12-4
clone size: many
J gene: TRBJ1-5
D gene: -
CDR3 length: 14
CDR3 DNA: TGTGCCAGCAGCCCGGGACTTCAGGGACAGCCCCAGCATTTT
CDR3 protein: CASSPGLQGQPQHF

V gene: TRBV6-2/TRBV6-3
clone size: few
J gene: TRBJ1-2
D gene: -
CDR3 length: 12
CDR3 DNA: TGTGCCAGCAGTCAAAATATGAATGGCTACACCTTC
CDR3 protein: CASSQNMNGYTF

V gene: TRBV7-2
clone size: many
J gene: TRBJ2-3
D gene: -
CDR3 length: 15
CDR3 DNA: TGTGCCAGCAGCCCCGATCTAGGGAACGCAGATACGCAGTATTTT
CDR3 protein: CASSPDLGNADTQYF